This T cell receptor (beta chain) came from a study of cytomegalovirus exposure and HLA in healthy donors. Overall study results and limits: Differences between HLA loci emerged in a later analysis of TCR association rates, with DRB1 most and HLA-C fewest.

Primers included in the PCR were 60 Vbeta and 13 Jbeta primers. Assay: immunoSEQ multiplex PCR; the TCRdb copy retains only in-frame clones and omits some. The sample includes tens of thousands of clones. Of note for this clone: Its matching antigen is unknown.

Sequenced sample: PBMCs. This receptor was taken from a woman aged 40 to 55 in good health and CMV-seronegative.

The CDR3 region is CASSIPGKQPQHF. DNA of the CDR3: TGTGCCAGTAGTATTCCCGGGAAGCAGCCCCAGCATTTT. The V gene is TRBV19, the J gene TRBJ1-5; D is undetermined. CDR1 LNHDA and CDR2 SQIVND come from the germline V gene (reference sequence). The V and J ends lost 3 bases and 7 bases respectively, with 10 bases between them. The CDR3 length is 13 residues.